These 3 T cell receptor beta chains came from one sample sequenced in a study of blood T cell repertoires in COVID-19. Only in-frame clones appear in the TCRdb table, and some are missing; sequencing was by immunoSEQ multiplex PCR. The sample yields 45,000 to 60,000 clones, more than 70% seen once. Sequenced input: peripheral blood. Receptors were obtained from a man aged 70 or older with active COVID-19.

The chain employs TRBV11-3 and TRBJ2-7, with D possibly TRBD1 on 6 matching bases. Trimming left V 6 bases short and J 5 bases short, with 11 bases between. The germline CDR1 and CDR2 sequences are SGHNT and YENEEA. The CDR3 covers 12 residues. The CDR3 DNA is TGTGCCAGCAGTCCAGGGGACAACGAGCAGTACTTC. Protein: CASSPGDNEQYF.

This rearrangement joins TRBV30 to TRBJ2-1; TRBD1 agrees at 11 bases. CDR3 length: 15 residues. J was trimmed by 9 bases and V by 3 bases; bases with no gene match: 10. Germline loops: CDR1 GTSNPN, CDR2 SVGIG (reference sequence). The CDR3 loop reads CAWSPSGQGVAEQFF. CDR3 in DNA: TGTGCCTGGAGCCCCTCGGGACAGGGGGTCGCTGAGCAGTTCTTC.

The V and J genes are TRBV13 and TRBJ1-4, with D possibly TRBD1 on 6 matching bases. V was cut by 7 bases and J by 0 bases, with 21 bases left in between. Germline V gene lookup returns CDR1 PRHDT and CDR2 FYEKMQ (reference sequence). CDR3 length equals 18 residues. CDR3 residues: CASTLRNRVRTTNEKLFF. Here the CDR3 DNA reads TGTGCCAGCACCCTCAGGAACAGGGTTCGTACAACTAATGAAAAACTGTTTTTT.